The 14 T cell receptor beta chains in this list originate from one sample, sequenced in a study of siplizumab effects on memory and regulatory T cells. The assay was immunoSEQ multiplex PCR, and TCRdb's table has in-frame clones only and misses some. The repertoire holds some 75,000 clones, with 93% as singletons. The sequenced sample was CD8+ T cells sorted from blood. The origin of the receptors is a human donor in good health.

The chain has TRBV20-1 and TRBJ2-5, with D possibly being TRBD2 (6 bases). Trimming took off 6 bases at V and 5 bases at J, with 10 bases between the two ends. The CDR3 totals 11 residues. Germline lookup yields CDR1 DFQATT and CDR2 SNEGSKA (reference sequence). The CDR3 spells CSAPGVETQYF. CDR3 bases: TGCAGTGCACCGGGGGTTGAGACCCAGTACTTC.

The DNA for the CDR3 is TGTGCCAGCAGTTACCAGGGAGCAAACGGTGTCTATGGCTACACCTTC. This encodes CASSYQGANGVYGYTF. The rearrangement uses TRBV6-5 and TRBJ1-2; perhaps TRBD1 as D (5 bases). The CDR3 has 16 residues. Trimming took off 2 bases at V and 4 bases at J, with 17 bases between the two ends. CDR1 is MNHEY, CDR2 SVGAGI, per germline.

The chain employs TRBV15 and TRBJ2-3; the D call may be TRBD1 or TRBD2 (5 bases each). This CDR3 is 18 amino acids long. Looked up from germline, CDR1 is LNHNV and CDR2 is YYDKDF (reference sequence). V dropped 0 bases and J dropped 4 bases, with 20 bases sitting between them. CDR3 DNA: TGTGCCACCAGCAGAGATCTTTTTCAGGGTGGGAGCGCAGATACGCAGTATTTT. This encodes CATSRDLFQGGSADTQYF. Together with reference TRBV15 and TRBJ2-3, the CDR3 gives the full variable domain: DAMVIQNPRYQVTQFGKPVTLSCSQTLNHNVMYWYQQKSSQAPKLLFHYYDKDFNNEADTPDNFQSRRPNTSFCFLDIRSPGLGDTAMYLCATSRDLFQGGSADTQYFGPGTRLTVL.

The chain employs TRBV6-5 and TRBJ2-1; no clear D. V lost 4 bases and J 9 bases, leaving 7 bases between the germline ends. This CDR3 has 11 amino acids. Germline V gives CDR1 MNHEY, CDR2 SVGAGI. The CDR3 sequence is CASSSPSEQFF. CDR3 nucleotide sequence: TGTGCCAGCAGTTCCCCCAGTGAGCAGTTCTTC.

The chain employs TRBV10-2 and TRBJ2-2; D not resolved. Germline V gives CDR1 WSHSY, CDR2 SAAADI. The CDR3 has 12 amino acids. Between the trimmed V and J ends, which lost 3 bases and 10 bases, there was a span of 9 bases. The CDR3 DNA reads as TGCGCCAGCAGTGATCCTAGAATGGAGCTGTTTTTT. Its translation: CASSDPRMELFF.

The chain recombines TRBV4-3 with TRBJ1-4; no firm D call. Trimming cost V 1 base and J 6 bases, with 12 bases left between them. The CDR3 totals 15 residues. Germline loops: CDR1 LGHNA, CDR2 YSLEER. The DNA for the CDR3 is TGCGCCAGCAGCCAAGTATCCCAGTCGGATGAAAAACTGTTTTTT. This codes for CASSQVSQSDEKLFF.

The chain has TRBV4-1 and TRBJ2-5, with a possible D match to TRBD1 (6 bases). Germline lookup yields CDR1 MGHRA and CDR2 YSYEKL. V lost 2 bases, J lost 1 base, and 17 bases lay in between. CDR3 size: 17 residues. This CDR3 reads CASSQQGSLGSQETQYF. In nucleotides, the CDR3 is TGCGCCAGCAGCCAACAGGGGTCGCTGGGGTCCCAAGAGACCCAGTACTTC.

The chain couples TRBV18 to TRBJ2-7, with 7 bases identical to TRBD1. This CDR3 region has 14 residues. Per the germline V gene, CDR1 is KGHSH and CDR2 is LQKENI. V was pared by 3 bases and J by 3 bases, with 5 bases of the junction left unmatched. In nucleotides, the CDR3 is TGTGCCAGCTCACCTGGGGCAGGGGGCTACGAGCAGTACTTC. This encodes CASSPGAGGYEQYF.

The rearrangement joins TRBV19 to TRBJ1-2, with 7 bases lining up with TRBD1. Germline CDR1 is LNHDA and CDR2 is SQIVND (reference sequence). Trimming took 9 bases from V and 0 from J; bases not matched to a gene: 7. The CDR3 has 14 amino acids. Written as DNA, the CDR3 is TGTGCCAGCCTCCGGGACAGCACTAACTATGGCTACACCTTC. It encodes CASLRDSTNYGYTF. Combining the CDR3 with reference TRBV19 and TRBJ1-2 gives the whole variable domain DGGITQSPKYLFRKEGQNVTLSCEQNLNHDAMYWYRQDPGQGLRLIYYSQIVNDFQKGDIAEGYSVSREKKESFPLTVTSAQKNPTAFYLCASLRDSTNYGYTFGSGTRLTVV.

J is TRBJ1-2 and V is TRBV28; D ambiguous. CDR1 and CDR2 from the germline V gene are MDHEN and SYDVKM. The CDR3 is 12 amino acids. The germline V and J ends were trimmed by 5 bases and 0 bases, with 4 bases remaining between them. The CDR3 DNA reads as TGTGCCAGCAGTGTCCCTAACTATGGCTACACCTTC. It codes for CASSVPNYGYTF.

The sample holds a few counts of this clone. The chain joins TRBV7-9 to TRBJ1-2, with TRBD1 matching 8 bases. The CDR3 spans 15 residues. Trimming cost V 5 bases and J 4 bases; bases outside gene matches: 9. CDR1 is SEHNR and CDR2 is FQNEAQ in the germline V gene (reference sequence). The CDR3 sequence is CASSLGQGPLYGYTF. The CDR3 bases are TGTGCCAGCAGCCTTGGACAGGGACCACTCTATGGCTACACCTTC.

The chain is built from TRBV19 and TRBJ2-3; TRBD2 aligns across 14 bases. V shed 5 bases and J 1 base; nucleotides not matched to a gene: 8. Looked up from germline, CDR1 is LNHDA and CDR2 is SQIVND (reference sequence). The CDR3 covers 18 residues. The CDR3 DNA reads as TGTGCCAGTAGTCCCCGACTAGCGGGGGGGCACGGCACAGATACGCAGTATTTT. Protein sequence: CASSPRLAGGHGTDTQYF.

The chain couples TRBV5-1 to TRBJ2-3, with D uncertain. V gave up 3 bases and J gave up 2 bases, with 28 bases separating them. This CDR3 comprises 20 residues. From germline, CDR1 is SGHRS and CDR2 YFSETQ. The CDR3 spells CASSSNPYSDLPVPTDTQYF. As DNA, the CDR3 is TGCGCCAGCAGCTCGAACCCCTACTCCGACTTACCCGTTCCCACAGATACGCAGTATTTT.

The rearrangement links TRBV9 to TRBJ1-6, with D uncertain. The CDR3 length is 11 residues. V shed 8 bases and J shed 7 bases, with 7 bases lying between them. CDR1 and CDR2 from the germline V gene are SGDLS and YYNGEE. CDR3 nucleotide sequence: TGTGCCAGTGGGGAGAATTCACCCCTCCACTTT. It is translated as CASGENSPLHF.